A single sample gave rise to the 3 T cell receptor beta chains below, sequenced in a study of long-term antiretroviral therapy in people with HIV. An immunoSEQ assay, version v3.0, was performed at survey level. Sequencing was performed with immunoSEQ multiplex PCR; in TCRdb, only in-frame clones are kept and a portion is missing. The sample has just over 20,000 clones, almost 85% seen once. This sample comprised unsorted PBMCs, obtained 0.5 years after starting antiretroviral therapy. Source of these receptors: a man in his late teens or twenties with HIV.

Points on this clone: Relative to the germline gene, one junction end is altered; a read error may explain this. J is TRBJ2-5 and V is TRBV19; no clear D gene. From germline, CDR1 is LNHDA and CDR2 SQIVND (reference sequence). The CDR3 consists of 11 residues. The CDR3 bases are TGTGCCAGTAGGATAGGGGAGACCCAGTACTTC. Protein sequence: CASRIGETQYF.

The rearrangement joins TRBV7-3 to TRBJ2-1; TRBD2 matches 10 bases. V dropped 5 bases and J dropped 5; count of bases not matched to a gene: 15. This CDR3 contains 18 residues. CDR1 is SGHTA, CDR2 FQGTGA, per germline. The CDR3 DNA reads TGTGCCAGCAGCCCCACCTCCCCAGGTAGCGGGAGGAACAATGAGCAGTTCTTC. Protein sequence: CASSPTSPGSGRNNEQFF.

The chain uses TRBV11-2 and TRBJ2-2; 7 bases align to TRBD1. Germline V lookup: CDR1 SGHAT, CDR2 FQNNGV. V shed 5 bases and J 0 bases; nucleotides not matched to a gene: 3. The CDR3 consists of 15 residues. The CDR3 loop is CASSLGQANTGELFF. The CDR3 DNA is TGTGCCAGCAGCCTCGGACAGGCGAACACCGGGGAGCTGTTTTTT. The variable domain in full, with the rest retrieved from reference TRBV11-2 and TRBJ2-2, is EAGVAQSPRYKIIEKRQSVAFWCNPISGHATLYWYQQILGQGPKLLIQFQNNGVVDDSQLPKDRFSAERLKGVDSTLKIQPAKLEDSAVYLCASSLGQANTGELFFGEGSRLTVL.